Below, 21 T cell receptor beta chains from the same sample are listed, as sequenced in a study of shared clonotypes between healthy human individuals. Profiled with immunoSEQ multiplex PCR; TCRdb holds only in-frame clones, not every one. The repertoire holds approximately 530,000 clones, around 96% seen once, with 0.055% to 0.075% in the top ten. The sequencing input was naive CD4+ T cells sorted from blood. The subset was: CD45RA+ positively selected. The source of these receptors is a woman aged 25 to 45 in good health.

This chain links TRBV6-4 with TRBJ1-1; D is possibly TRBD1 (5 bases). This CDR3 contains 14 residues. CDR1 is MRHNA and CDR2 is SNTAGT in the germline V gene. V lost 4 bases and J lost 1, with 10 bases in between. The CDR3 here is CASSVRGANTEAFF. CDR3 sequence (DNA): TGTGCCAGCAGTGTCCGAGGGGCGAACACTGAAGCTTTCTTT.

The J gene is TRBJ2-1, the V gene TRBV7-3; 11 positions match TRBD2. The J segment lost 7 bases and the V segment lost 5 bases, leaving 7 bases of the junction unmatched. This CDR3 is 15 amino acids long. Germline CDR1 SGHTA, CDR2 FQGTGA. CDR3 loop: CASSPTSGIPNEQFF. Written as DNA, the CDR3 is TGTGCCAGCAGCCCGACTAGCGGGATTCCAAATGAGCAGTTCTTC.

This sequence joins TRBV5-1 and TRBJ2-7, with 9 positions matching TRBD2. V was pared by 7 bases and J by 7 bases, with 15 bases of the junction left unmatched. Germline V gene sequence: CDR1 SGHRS, CDR2 YFSETQ. The CDR3 is made up of 15 amino acids. The chain's CDR3 is CASSVIAGGPREQYF. The DNA of the CDR3 is TGCGCCAGCTCCGTTATCGCGGGAGGGCCTCGAGAGCAGTACTTC.

The chain is built from TRBV18 and TRBJ2-5; D gene ambiguous. The CDR3 loop spans 13 amino acids. Germline V gene sequence: CDR1 KGHSH, CDR2 LQKENI. The V and J ends lost 0 bases and 2 bases respectively, with 4 bases between them. The CDR3 nucleotides are TGTGCCAGCTCACCACCCCATCAAGAGACCCAGTACTTC. Translated, it gives CASSPPHQETQYF.

The J gene is TRBJ2-1, the V gene TRBV10-3; maybe TRBD1 (5 bases). The CDR3 totals 12 residues. V shed 6 bases and J shed 6 bases, with 9 bases lying between them. Germline assignment: CDR1 ENHRY and CDR2 SYGVKD. In nucleotides, the CDR3 is TGTGCCATCAGGGGAAGGGGCAATGAGCAGTTCTTC. Its protein is CAIRGRGNEQFF.

The rearrangement joins TRBV28 to TRBJ1-3, with D possibly TRBD1 on 6 matching bases. The V end was cut by 4 bases, the J end by 0 bases, with 16 bases between. CDR3 size: 17 residues. CDR1 is MDHEN, CDR2 SYDVKM, per germline. The CDR3 DNA reads TGTGCCAGCAGTTCGGGGGCGGTACCGACCTCTGGAAACACCATATATTTT. This codes for CASSSGAVPTSGNTIYF. Full variable domain (missing parts from reference TRBV28 and TRBJ1-3): DVKVTQSSRYLVKRTGEKVFLECVQDMDHENMFWYRQDPGLGLRLIYFSYDVKMKEKGDIPEGYSVSREKKERFSLILESASTNQTSMYLCASSSGAVPTSGNTIYFGEGSWLTVV.

The genes are TRBV4-1 and TRBJ1-1; D remains unclear. Germline V gene data show CDR1 as MGHRA and CDR2 as YSYEKL. With 3 bases removed from V and 10 bases from J, the gap between germline ends came to 12 bases. CDR3 length equals 12 residues. The CDR3 nucleotides read TGCGCCAGCAGCCAGCTCGGAGCAACAGCTTTCTTT. It specifies CASSQLGATAFF.

This chain uses TRBV28 with TRBJ1-4, with D perhaps matching TRBD1 (5 bases). V shed 4 bases and J shed 8 bases, with 11 bases lying between them. Germline CDR1 and CDR2: MDHEN and SYDVKM. This CDR3 spans 13 amino acids. The CDR3 sequence: CASSSRNREKLFF. The DNA of the CDR3 is TGTGCCAGCAGTTCCCGCAACAGGGAAAAACTGTTTTTT.

This clone was counted once. V and J are TRBV11-1 and TRBJ2-1; a possible D gene is TRBD1 (6 bases). The ends were cut back, 6 bases at V and 4 bases at J, with 16 bases in the middle. CDR3 length: 15 amino acids. Germline values: CDR1 SGHAT, CDR2 FQDESV (reference sequence). As DNA, the CDR3 is TGTGCCAGCAGGGTCAGGGGCGGCGGTTACAATGAGCAGTTCTTC. Translating gives CASRVRGGGYNEQFF.

The chain uses TRBV15 and TRBJ2-7, with D tentatively TRBD1 (6 bases). CDR3 length: 14 residues. Germline CDR1 reads LNHNV; CDR2 reads YYDKDF (reference sequence). With 6 bases removed from V and 2 bases from J, the gap between germline ends came to 14 bases. For the CDR3, the DNA is TGTGCCACCAGGAATACAGGGTCCCCCTACGAGCAGTACTTC. Translating it yields CATRNTGSPYEQYF. Looking up the rest from reference TRBV15 and TRBJ2-7 gives the full variable domain: DAMVIQNPRYQVTQFGKPVTLSCSQTLNHNVMYWYQQKSSQAPKLLFHYYDKDFNNEADTPDNFQSRRPNTSFCFLDIRSPGLGDTAMYLCATRNTGSPYEQYFGPGTRLTVT.

The genes are TRBV11-1 and TRBJ2-7; a possible D gene is TRBD1 (7 bases). From germline, CDR1 is SGHAT and CDR2 FQDESV (reference sequence). This CDR3 has 15 residues. Between the trimmed V and J ends, which lost 2 bases and 3 bases, there was a span of 14 bases. The CDR3 DNA follows: TGTGCCAGCAGCTTAAACAGGGGAGGCAACTACGAGCAGTACTTC. It is translated as CASSLNRGGNYEQYF.

This chain uses TRBV7-9 with TRBJ2-2; D perhaps matches TRBD1 (6 bases). This CDR3 contains 15 residues. Germline V gene data show CDR1 as SEHNR and CDR2 as FQNEAQ (reference sequence). Trimming shortened V by 5 bases and J by 4 bases, and 14 bases separated the two germline ends. CDR3 sequence: CASSIQGLGTGELFF. CDR3 in DNA: TGTGCCAGCAGCATACAGGGTCTCGGCACCGGGGAGCTGTTTTTT.

The chain links TRBV19 to TRBJ2-2, with 9 bases matching TRBD2. Trimming took 7 bases from V and 7 from J; bases not matched to a gene: 13. The CDR3 sequence is 16 residues long. Germline assignment: CDR1 LNHDA and CDR2 SQIVND (reference sequence). CDR3 protein: CASTWDSGRTGGELFF. The DNA for the CDR3 is TGTGCCAGTACTTGGGATAGCGGGAGAACCGGCGGGGAGCTGTTTTTT.

In regard to this clone: The sample contains more than one DNA sequence encoding this CDR3. CDR3 bases: TGCGCCAGCAGCCCCGGGACAGGTAATCAGCCCCAGCATTTT. Translation: CASSPGTGNQPQHF. V usage is TRBV5-1 and J usage is TRBJ1-5; 8 bases fit TRBD1. The V and J ends lost 4 bases and 4 bases, in that order; junction bases with no gene match: 4. The CDR3 spans 14 residues. Germline assignment: CDR1 SGHRS and CDR2 YFSETQ.

This chain joins TRBV7-9 and TRBJ2-5; 7 bases are shared with TRBD1. Germline CDR1 is SEHNR and CDR2 is FQNEAQ (reference sequence). There are 14 residues in the CDR3. V was clipped by 6 bases and J by 3 bases; unmatched bases: 7. In DNA, the CDR3 is TGTGCCAGCAGTGTTTACAGGGGTGAAGAGACCCAGTACTTC. Residues: CASSVYRGEETQYF.

This chain connects TRBV6-1 to TRBJ2-2; no firm D call. This CDR3 has 13 amino acids. Germline values: CDR1 MNHNS, CDR2 SASEGT. Trimming stripped 7 bases from V and 1 base from J, with 7 bases between. CDR3 amino acids: CASKKGNTGELFF. CDR3 in DNA: TGTGCCAGCAAGAAGGGGAACACCGGGGAGCTGTTTTTT.

V is TRBV30 and J is TRBJ1-3; no clear D gene. Germline lookup yields CDR1 GTSNPN and CDR2 SVGIG (reference sequence). The V end was cut by 7 bases, the J end by 2 bases, with 9 bases between. The CDR3 is made up of 12 amino acids. The CDR3 DNA is TGTGCCTTGGACTCCCCTGGAAACACCATATATTTT. It yields the protein CALDSPGNTIYF.

The chain has TRBV5-1 and TRBJ1-4, with 7 bases aligning to TRBD1. V gave up 4 bases and J gave up 5 bases; unmatched junction bases: 5. The CDR3 sequence is 14 residues long. Germline CDR1 is SGHRS and CDR2 is YFSETQ. The CDR3: CASSVGDRNEKLFF. CDR3 coding DNA: TGCGCCAGCAGCGTGGGGGACAGAAATGAAAAACTGTTTTTT.

This clone was detected once. The chain recombines TRBV5-1 with TRBJ2-3; D remains ambiguous. CDR3 length equals 18 residues. CDR1 is SGHRS and CDR2 is YFSETQ in the germline V gene. V was pared by 0 bases and J by 0 bases, with 17 bases between. CDR3 loop: CASSLVVLKKASTDTQYF. CDR3 sequence (DNA): TGCGCCAGCAGCTTGGTGGTTTTGAAGAAAGCTAGCACAGATACGCAGTATTTT.

The chain links TRBV10-3 to TRBJ2-7, with TRBD2 identical over 7 bases. The CDR3 has 14 residues. V trimming: 3 bases; J trimming: 4 bases; junction bases outside the gene matches: 6. Per germline, CDR1 ENHRY and CDR2 SYGVKD. CDR3 protein: CAISEFGTTYEQYF. The DNA for the CDR3 is TGTGCCATCAGTGAATTTGGGACTACTTACGAGCAGTACTTC.

This chain connects TRBV6-6 to TRBJ2-7; weak D call: TRBD2 (5 bases). The CDR3 runs 13 residues. Deletions cut 7 bases from V and 4 bases from J, with 14 bases between. Germline V gene lookup returns CDR1 MNHNY and CDR2 SVGAGI (reference sequence). CDR3 in DNA: TGTGCCAGCAATCTTGGGAGTGAATACGAGCAGTACTTC. Residues: CASNLGSEYEQYF.